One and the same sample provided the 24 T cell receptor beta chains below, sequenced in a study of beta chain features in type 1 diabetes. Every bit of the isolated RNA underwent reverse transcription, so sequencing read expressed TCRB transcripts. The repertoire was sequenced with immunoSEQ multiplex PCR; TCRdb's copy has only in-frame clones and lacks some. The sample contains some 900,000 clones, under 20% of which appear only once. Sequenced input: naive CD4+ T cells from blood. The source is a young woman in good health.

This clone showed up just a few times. The CDR3 sequence: CASSLLVGGPHYEQYF. The CDR3, as DNA: TGTGCCAGCAGCTTATTGGTGGGGGGTCCCCACTACGAGCAGTACTTC. The rearrangement links TRBV11-2 to TRBJ2-7; tentatively, D is TRBD2 (6 bases). This CDR3 has 16 residues. Germline CDR1 SGHAT, CDR2 FQNNGV. Trimming pared 2 bases from V and 3 bases from J, leaving 17 bases between. Combining the CDR3 with reference TRBV11-2 and TRBJ2-7 gives the whole variable domain EAGVAQSPRYKIIEKRQSVAFWCNPISGHATLYWYQQILGQGPKLLIQFQNNGVVDDSQLPKDRFSAERLKGVDSTLKIQPAKLEDSAVYLCASSLLVGGPHYEQYFGPGTRLTVT.

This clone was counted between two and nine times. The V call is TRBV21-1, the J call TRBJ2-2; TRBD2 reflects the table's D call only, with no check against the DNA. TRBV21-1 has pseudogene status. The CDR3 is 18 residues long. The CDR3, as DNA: TGTGCCAGCAGCAAAGGAGAAGGGACTAGCGGGAGGACCGGGGAGCTGTTTTTT. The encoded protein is CASSKGEGTSGRTGELFF.

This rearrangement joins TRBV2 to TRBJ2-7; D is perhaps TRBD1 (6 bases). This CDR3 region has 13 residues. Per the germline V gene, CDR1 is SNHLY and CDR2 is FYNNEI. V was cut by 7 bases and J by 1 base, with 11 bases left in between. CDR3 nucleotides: TGTGCCAGCATGCAGGGGCAGTCCTACGAGCAGTACTTC. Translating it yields CASMQGQSYEQYF.

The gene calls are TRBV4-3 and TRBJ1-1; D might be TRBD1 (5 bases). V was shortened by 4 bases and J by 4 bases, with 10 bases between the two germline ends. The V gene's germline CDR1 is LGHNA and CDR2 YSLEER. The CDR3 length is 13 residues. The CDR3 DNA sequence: TGCGCCAGCAGCCTTCAGGGTCGCACTGAAGCTTTCTTT. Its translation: CASSLQGRTEAFF.

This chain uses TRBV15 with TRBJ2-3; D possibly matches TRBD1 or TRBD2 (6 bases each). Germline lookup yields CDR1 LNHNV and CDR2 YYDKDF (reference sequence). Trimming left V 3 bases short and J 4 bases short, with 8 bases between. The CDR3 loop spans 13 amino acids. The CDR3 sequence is CATSSGGPDTQYF. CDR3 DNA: TGTGCCACCAGCAGTGGGGGGCCAGATACGCAGTATTTT.

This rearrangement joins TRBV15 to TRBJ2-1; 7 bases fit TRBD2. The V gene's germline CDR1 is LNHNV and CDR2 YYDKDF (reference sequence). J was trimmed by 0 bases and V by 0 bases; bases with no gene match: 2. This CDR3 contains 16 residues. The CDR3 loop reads CATSRDLAVSYNEQFF. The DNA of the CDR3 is TGTGCCACCAGCAGAGATCTAGCGGTCTCCTACAATGAGCAGTTCTTC.

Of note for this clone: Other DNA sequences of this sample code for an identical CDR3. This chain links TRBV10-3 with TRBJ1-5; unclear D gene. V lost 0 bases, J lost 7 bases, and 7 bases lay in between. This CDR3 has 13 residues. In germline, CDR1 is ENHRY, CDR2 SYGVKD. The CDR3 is CAISESLRQPQHF. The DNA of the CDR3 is TGTGCCATCAGTGAGTCGCTTAGACAGCCCCAGCATTTT.

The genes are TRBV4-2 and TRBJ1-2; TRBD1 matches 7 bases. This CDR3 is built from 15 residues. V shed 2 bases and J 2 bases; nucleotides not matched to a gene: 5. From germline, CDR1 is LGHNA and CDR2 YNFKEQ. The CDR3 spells CASSQQGELNYGYTF. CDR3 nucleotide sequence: TGTGCCAGCAGCCAACAGGGGGAACTCAACTATGGCTACACCTTC.

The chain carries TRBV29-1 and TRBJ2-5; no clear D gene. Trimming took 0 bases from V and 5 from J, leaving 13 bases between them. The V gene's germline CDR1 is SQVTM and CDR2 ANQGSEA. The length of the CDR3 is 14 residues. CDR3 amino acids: CSVEERNHGETQYF. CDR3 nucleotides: TGCAGCGTTGAAGAGCGGAACCATGGGGAGACCCAGTACTTC.

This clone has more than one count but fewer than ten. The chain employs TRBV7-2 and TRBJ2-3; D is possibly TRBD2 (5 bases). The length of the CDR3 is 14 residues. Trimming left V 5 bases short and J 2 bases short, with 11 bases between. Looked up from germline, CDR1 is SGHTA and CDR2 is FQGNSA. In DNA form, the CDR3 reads TGTGCCAGCAGCGAGGACTGGTCCACAGATACGCAGTATTTT. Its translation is CASSEDWSTDTQYF.

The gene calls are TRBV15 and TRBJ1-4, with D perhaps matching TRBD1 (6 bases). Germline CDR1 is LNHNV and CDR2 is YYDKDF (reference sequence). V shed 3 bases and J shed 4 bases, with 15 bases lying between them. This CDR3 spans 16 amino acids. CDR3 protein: CATSRFPGQDNEKLFF. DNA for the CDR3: TGTGCCACCAGCAGGTTTCCGGGACAAGATAATGAAAAACTGTTTTTT.

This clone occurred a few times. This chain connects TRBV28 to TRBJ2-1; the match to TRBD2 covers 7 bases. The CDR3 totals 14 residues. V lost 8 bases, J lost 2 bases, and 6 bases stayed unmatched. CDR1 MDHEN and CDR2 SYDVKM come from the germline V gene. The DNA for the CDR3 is TGTGCCAGCGGGAGGGCCATCACCTACAATGAGCAGTTCTTC. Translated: CASGRAITYNEQFF.

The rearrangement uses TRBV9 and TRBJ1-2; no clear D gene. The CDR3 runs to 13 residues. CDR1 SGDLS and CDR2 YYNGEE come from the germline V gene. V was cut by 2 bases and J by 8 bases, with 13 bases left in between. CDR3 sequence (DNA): TGTGCCAGCAGCGTCACTGGACGGTACGGCTACACCTTC. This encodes CASSVTGRYGYTF.

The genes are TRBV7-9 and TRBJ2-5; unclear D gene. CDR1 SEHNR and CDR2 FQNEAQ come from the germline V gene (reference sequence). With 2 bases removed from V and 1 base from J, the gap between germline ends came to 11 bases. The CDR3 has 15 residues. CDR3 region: CASSLTLAAQETQYF. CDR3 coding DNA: TGTGCCAGCAGCTTAACCCTGGCAGCCCAAGAGACCCAGTACTTC.

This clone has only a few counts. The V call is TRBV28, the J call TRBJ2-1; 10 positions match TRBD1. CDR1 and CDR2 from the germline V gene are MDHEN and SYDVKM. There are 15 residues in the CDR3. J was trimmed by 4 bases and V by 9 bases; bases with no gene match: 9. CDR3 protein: CASIPGTGEYNEQFF. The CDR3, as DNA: TGTGCCAGTATCCCCGGGACAGGGGAATACAATGAGCAGTTCTTC. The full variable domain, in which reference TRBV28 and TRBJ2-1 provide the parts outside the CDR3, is DVKVTQSSRYLVKRTGEKVFLECVQDMDHENMFWYRQDPGLGLRLIYFSYDVKMKEKGDIPEGYSVSREKKERFSLILESASTNQTSMYLCASIPGTGEYNEQFFGPGTRLTVL.

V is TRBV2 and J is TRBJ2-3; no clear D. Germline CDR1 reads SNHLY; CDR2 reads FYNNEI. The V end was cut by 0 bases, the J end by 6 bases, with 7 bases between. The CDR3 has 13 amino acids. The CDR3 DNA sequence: TGTGCCAGCAGTGAAGCGCTGGGGGATACGCAGTATTTT. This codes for CASSEALGDTQYF.

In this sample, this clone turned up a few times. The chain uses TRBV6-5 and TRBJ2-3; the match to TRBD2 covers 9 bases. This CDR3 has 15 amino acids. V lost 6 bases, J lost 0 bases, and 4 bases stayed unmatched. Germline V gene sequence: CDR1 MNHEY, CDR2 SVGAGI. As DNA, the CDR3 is TGTGCCAGCAGATCTACTAGCGGGAGCACAGATACGCAGTATTTT. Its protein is CASRSTSGSTDTQYF.

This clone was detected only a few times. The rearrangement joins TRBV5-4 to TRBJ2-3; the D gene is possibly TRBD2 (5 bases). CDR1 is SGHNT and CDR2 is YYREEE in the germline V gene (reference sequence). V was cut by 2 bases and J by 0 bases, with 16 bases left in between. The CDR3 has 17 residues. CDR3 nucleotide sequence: TGTGCCAGCAGCTTAGCTGAGGGAACGATTAGCACAGATACGCAGTATTTT. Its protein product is CASSLAEGTISTDTQYF.

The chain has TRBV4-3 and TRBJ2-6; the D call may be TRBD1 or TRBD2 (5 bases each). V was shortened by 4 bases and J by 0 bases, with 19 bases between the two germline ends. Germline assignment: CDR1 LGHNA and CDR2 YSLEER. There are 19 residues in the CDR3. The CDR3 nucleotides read TGCGCCAGCAGCCGAGCCGCAGTCGGGGCGGACTCTGGGGCCAACGTCCTGACTTTC. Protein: CASSRAAVGADSGANVLTF.

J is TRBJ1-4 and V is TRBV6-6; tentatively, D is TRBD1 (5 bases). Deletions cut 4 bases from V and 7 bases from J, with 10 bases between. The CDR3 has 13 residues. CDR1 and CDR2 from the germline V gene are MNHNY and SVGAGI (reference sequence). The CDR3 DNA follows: TGTGCCAGCAGTTTGGCAGGGCCTGAAAAACTGTTTTTT. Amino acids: CASSLAGPEKLFF.

The CDR3 DNA reads TGTGCCACCAGCAGAGACAGGGGAGGCAACGAGCAGTACTTC. As protein: CATSRDRGGNEQYF. The chain links TRBV15 to TRBJ2-7; D might be TRBD1 or TRBD2, each matching 6 bases. V was clipped by 0 bases and J by 5 bases, with 11 bases between them. Germline CDR1 reads LNHNV; CDR2 reads YYDKDF (reference sequence). There are 14 residues in the CDR3.

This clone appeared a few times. In DNA, the CDR3 is TGTGCCAGCTCACCCGACAGGGTAGCATACGAGCAGTACTTC. It translates to CASSPDRVAYEQYF. The chain links TRBV18 to TRBJ2-7; 7 bases agree with TRBD1. Per the germline V gene, CDR1 is KGHSH and CDR2 is LQKENI. CDR3 length equals 14 residues. Unmatched junction bases numbered 6, after V lost 3 bases and J lost 4 bases.

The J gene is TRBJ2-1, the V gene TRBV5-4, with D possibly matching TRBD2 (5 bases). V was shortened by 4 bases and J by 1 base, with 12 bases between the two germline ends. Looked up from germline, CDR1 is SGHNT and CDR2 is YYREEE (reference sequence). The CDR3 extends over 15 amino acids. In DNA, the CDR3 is TGTGCCAGCAGCGCGAGCGGTGTATCCTACAATGAGCAGTTCTTC. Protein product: CASSASGVSYNEQFF.

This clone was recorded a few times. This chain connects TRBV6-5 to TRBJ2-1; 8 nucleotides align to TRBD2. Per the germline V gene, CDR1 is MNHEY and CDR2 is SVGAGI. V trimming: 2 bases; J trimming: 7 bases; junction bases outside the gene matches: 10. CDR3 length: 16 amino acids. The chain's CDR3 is CASSYLGGRSKNEQFF. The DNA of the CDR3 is TGTGCCAGCAGTTACCTCGGCGGGAGGTCTAAGAATGAGCAGTTCTTC.